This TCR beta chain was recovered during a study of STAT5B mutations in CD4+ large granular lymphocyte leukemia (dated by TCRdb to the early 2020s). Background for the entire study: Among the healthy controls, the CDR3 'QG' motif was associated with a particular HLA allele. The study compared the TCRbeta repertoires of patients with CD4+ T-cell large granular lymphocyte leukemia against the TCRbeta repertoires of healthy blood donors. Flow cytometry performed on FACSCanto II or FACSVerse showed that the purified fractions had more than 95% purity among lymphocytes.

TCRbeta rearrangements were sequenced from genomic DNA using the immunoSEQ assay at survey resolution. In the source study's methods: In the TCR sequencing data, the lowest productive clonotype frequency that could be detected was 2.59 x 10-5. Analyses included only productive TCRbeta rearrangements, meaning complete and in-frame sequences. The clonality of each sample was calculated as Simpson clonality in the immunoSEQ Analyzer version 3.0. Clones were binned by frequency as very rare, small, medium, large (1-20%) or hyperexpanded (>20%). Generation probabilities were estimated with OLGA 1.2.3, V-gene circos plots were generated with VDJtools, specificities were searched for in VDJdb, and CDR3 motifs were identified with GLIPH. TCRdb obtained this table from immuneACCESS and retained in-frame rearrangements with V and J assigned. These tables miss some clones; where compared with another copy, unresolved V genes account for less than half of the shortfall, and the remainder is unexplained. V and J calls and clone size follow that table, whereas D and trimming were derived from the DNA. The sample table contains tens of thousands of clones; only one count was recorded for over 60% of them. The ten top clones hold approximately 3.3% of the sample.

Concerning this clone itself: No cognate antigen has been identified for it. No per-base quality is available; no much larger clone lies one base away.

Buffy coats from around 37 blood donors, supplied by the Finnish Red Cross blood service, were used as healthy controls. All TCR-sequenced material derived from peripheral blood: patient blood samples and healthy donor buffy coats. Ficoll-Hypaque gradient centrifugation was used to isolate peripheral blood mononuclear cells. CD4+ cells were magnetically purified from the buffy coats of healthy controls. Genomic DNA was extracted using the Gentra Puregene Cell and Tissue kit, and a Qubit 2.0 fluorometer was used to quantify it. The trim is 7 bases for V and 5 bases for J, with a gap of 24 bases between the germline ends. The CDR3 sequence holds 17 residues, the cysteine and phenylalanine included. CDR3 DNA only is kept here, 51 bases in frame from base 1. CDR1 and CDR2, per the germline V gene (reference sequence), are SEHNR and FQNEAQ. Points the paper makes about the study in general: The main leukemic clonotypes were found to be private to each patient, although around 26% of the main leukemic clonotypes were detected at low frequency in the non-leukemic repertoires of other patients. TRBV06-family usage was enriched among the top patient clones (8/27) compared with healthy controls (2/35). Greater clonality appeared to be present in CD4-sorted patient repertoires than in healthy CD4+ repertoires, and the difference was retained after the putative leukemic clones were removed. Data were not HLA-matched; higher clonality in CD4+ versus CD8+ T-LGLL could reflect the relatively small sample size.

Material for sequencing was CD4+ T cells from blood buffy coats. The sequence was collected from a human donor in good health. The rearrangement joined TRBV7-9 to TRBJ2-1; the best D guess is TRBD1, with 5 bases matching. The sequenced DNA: TGTGCCAGCAATCGGGCCCAGGGATACGCGCAGGACAATGAGCAGTTCTTC. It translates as CASNRAQGYAQDNEQFF.